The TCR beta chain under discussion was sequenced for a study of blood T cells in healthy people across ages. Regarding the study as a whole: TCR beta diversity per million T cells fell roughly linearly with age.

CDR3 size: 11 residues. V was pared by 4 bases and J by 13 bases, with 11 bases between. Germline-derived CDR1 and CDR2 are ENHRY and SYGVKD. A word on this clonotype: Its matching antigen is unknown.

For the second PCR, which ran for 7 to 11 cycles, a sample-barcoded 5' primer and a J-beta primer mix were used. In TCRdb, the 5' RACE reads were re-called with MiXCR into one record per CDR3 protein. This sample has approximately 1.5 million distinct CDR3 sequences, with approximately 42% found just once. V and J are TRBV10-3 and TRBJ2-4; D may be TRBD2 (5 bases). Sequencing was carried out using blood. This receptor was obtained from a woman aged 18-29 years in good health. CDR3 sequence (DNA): TGTGCCATCAGTGGACCGGAGGAGCAGTACTTC. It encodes CAISGPEEQYF.